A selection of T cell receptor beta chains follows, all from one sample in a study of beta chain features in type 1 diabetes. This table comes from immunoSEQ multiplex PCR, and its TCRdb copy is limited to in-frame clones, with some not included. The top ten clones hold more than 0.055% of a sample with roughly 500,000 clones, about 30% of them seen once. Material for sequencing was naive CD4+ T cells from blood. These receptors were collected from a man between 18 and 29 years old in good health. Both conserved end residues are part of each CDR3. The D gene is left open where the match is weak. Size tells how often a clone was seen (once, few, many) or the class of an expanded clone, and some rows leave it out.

CDR3nt: TGTGCCAGCAGCTTAATGGACAGGGGCGAGCAGTACTTC
CDR3aa: CASSLMDRGEQYF
j_gene: TRBJ2-7
d_gene: TRBD1
v_gene: TRBV11-3
abundance: few

CDR3nt: TGTGCCAGCAGCCAAGTAACAGCGCCCTATGGCTACACCTTC
CDR3aa: CASSQVTAPYGYTF
j_gene: TRBJ1-2
d_gene: NA
v_gene: TRBV4-2
abundance: few

CDR3nt: TGTGCCAGCAGCTTAGCACAGCCGTCGCAGTATTTT
CDR3aa: CASSLAQPSQYF
j_gene: TRBJ2-3
d_gene: NA
v_gene: TRBV7-2
abundance: NA

CDR3nt: TGCGCCAGCAGCCAAGATCTTTTGGAGACGATTCCCGAGCAGTACTTC
CDR3aa: CASSQDLLETIPEQYF
j_gene: TRBJ2-7
d_gene: NA
v_gene: TRBV4-3
abundance: few

CDR3nt: TGTGCCAGCAGCTTGGTGGGAATTCAGCCCCAGCATTTT
CDR3aa: CASSLVGIQPQHF
j_gene: TRBJ1-5
d_gene: NA
v_gene: TRBV7-2
abundance: NA

CDR3nt: TGTGCCAGCAGCCAGGGAGTCACCCAGTACTTC
CDR3aa: CASSQGVTQYF
j_gene: TRBJ2-5
d_gene: NA
v_gene: TRBV14
abundance: few

CDR3nt: TGCAGCGATAGAGCGGGAGGCTACAATGAGCAGTTCTTC
CDR3aa: CSDRAGGYNEQFF
j_gene: TRBJ2-1
d_gene: TRBD2
v_gene: TRBV29-1
abundance: few

CDR3nt: TGTGCCAGCAGTGGGGATCCGGGATCCGTCTACAATGAGCAGTTCTTC
CDR3aa: CASSGDPGSVYNEQFF
j_gene: TRBJ2-1
d_gene: NA
v_gene: TRBV2
abundance: few

CDR3nt: TGTGCCAGCAGAAGGTTTGCCGGGCGCACAGATACGCAGTATTTT
CDR3aa: CASRRFAGRTDTQYF
j_gene: TRBJ2-3
d_gene: NA
v_gene: TRBV9
abundance: NA

CDR3nt: TGTGCCAGCAGTTTCTACAGGGATGCTAGCACAGATACGCAGTATTTT
CDR3aa: CASSFYRDASTDTQYF
j_gene: TRBJ2-3
d_gene: NA
v_gene: TRBV27
abundance: NA

CDR3nt: TGTGCCAGCAGCTTGTACAACACAGATACGCAGTATTTT
CDR3aa: CASSLYNTDTQYF
j_gene: TRBJ2-3
d_gene: NA
v_gene: TRBV5-6
abundance: NA

CDR3nt: TGTGCCAGCAGCGTAGTCCCGACTAATGAGCAGTTCTTC
CDR3aa: CASSVVPTNEQFF
j_gene: TRBJ2-1
d_gene: NA
v_gene: TRBV9
abundance: once

CDR3nt: TGTGCCAGCACCGCCTACGGGGGCGCAGATACGCAGTATTTT
CDR3aa: CASTAYGGADTQYF
j_gene: TRBJ2-3
d_gene: NA
v_gene: TRBV7-2
abundance: few

CDR3nt: TGTGCCAGCACAAGACAGGCTATGAACACTGAAGCTTTCTTT
CDR3aa: CASTRQAMNTEAFF
j_gene: TRBJ1-1
d_gene: NA
v_gene: TRBV2
abundance: few

CDR3nt: TGCGCCAGCAGCCAAGTTGCTCTAGCGGGGTACAATGAGCAGTTCTTC
CDR3aa: CASSQVALAGYNEQFF
j_gene: TRBJ2-1
d_gene: TRBD2
v_gene: TRBV4-3
abundance: NA

CDR3nt: TGTGCCAGCAGTTTAAACCGCCGAGAGCAGTTCTTC
CDR3aa: CASSLNRREQFF
j_gene: TRBJ2-1
d_gene: NA
v_gene: TRBV28
abundance: NA

CDR3nt: TGTGCCAGCAGCCAAGGACTACGGAGAGACTCCTACAATGAGCAGTTCTTC
CDR3aa: CASSQGLRRDSYNEQFF
j_gene: TRBJ2-1
d_gene: NA
v_gene: TRBV14
abundance: few

CDR3nt: TGCAGCGTTGAACACAGGGGCCCTACCTCCTACGAGCAGTACTTC
CDR3aa: CSVEHRGPTSYEQYF
j_gene: TRBJ2-7
d_gene: TRBD1
v_gene: TRBV29-1
abundance: NA

CDR3nt: TGTGCCAGCAGCCATGGACTAGCGGGAAGCTCCTACAATGAGCAGTTCTTC
CDR3aa: CASSHGLAGSSYNEQFF
j_gene: TRBJ2-1
d_gene: TRBD2
v_gene: TRBV7-6
abundance: NA

CDR3nt: TGTGCCAGCAGCTTAAAACTAGCGTTCTACGAGCAGTACTTC
CDR3aa: CASSLKLAFYEQYF
j_gene: TRBJ2-7
d_gene: TRBD2
v_gene: TRBV7-3
abundance: NA

CDR3nt: TGTGCCAGCAGCGTATCCCCGGGACTCGGGGAGACCCAGTACTTC
CDR3aa: CASSVSPGLGETQYF
j_gene: TRBJ2-5
d_gene: NA
v_gene: TRBV9
abundance: NA

CDR3nt: TGTGCCACCAGCAGAGCACAGGGTAAAGCTTTCTTT
CDR3aa: CATSRAQGKAFF
j_gene: TRBJ1-1
d_gene: NA
v_gene: TRBV15
abundance: NA

CDR3nt: TGTGCCAGCAGCCCCATGGGGGAGAATGAGCAGTTCTTC
CDR3aa: CASSPMGENEQFF
j_gene: TRBJ2-1
d_gene: NA
v_gene: TRBV9
abundance: few